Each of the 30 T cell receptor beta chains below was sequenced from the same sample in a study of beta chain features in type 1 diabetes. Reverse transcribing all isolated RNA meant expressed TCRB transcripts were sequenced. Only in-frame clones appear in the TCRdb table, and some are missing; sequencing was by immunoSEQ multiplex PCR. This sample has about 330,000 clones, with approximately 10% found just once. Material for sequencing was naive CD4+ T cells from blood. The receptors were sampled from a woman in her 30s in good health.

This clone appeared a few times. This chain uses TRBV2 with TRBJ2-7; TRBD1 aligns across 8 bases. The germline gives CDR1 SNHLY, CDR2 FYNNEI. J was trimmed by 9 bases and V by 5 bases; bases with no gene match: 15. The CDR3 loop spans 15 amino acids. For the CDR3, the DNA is TGTGCCAGCAGTATTGTAACCGGGACAGGAGGATCGCAGTACTTC. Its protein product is CASSIVTGTGGSQYF.

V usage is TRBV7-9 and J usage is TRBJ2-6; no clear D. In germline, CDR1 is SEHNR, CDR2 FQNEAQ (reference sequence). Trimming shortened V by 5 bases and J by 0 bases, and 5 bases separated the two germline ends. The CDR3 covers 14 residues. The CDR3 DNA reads TGTGCCAGCAGCAGGAGCTCTGGGGCCAACGTCCTGACTTTC. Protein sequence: CASSRSSGANVLTF.

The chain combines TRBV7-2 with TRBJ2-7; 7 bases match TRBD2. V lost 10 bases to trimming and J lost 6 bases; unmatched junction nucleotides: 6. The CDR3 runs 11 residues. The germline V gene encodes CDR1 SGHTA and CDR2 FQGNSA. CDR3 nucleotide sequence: TGTGCCACGATCTGGGGGGGCGAGCAGTACTTC. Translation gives CATIWGGEQYF.

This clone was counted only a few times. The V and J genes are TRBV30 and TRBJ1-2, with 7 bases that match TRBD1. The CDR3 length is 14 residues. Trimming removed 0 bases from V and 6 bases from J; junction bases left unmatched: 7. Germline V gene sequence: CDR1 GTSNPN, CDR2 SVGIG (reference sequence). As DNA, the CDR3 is TGTGCCTGGAGTGTTCAGACAGGGATCCATGGCTACACCTTC. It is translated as CAWSVQTGIHGYTF. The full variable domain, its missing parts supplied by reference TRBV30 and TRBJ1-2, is SQTIHQWPATLVQPVGSPLSLECTVEGTSNPNLYWYRQAAGRGLQLLFYSVGIGQISSEVPQNLSASRPQDRQFILSSKKLLLSDSGFYLCAWSVQTGIHGYTFGSGTRLTVV.

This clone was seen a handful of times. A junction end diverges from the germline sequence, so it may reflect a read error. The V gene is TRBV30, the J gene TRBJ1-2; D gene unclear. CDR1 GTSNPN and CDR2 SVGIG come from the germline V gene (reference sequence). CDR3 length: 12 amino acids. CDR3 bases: TGTGCCTGGAGTGTACAATACGGGTCAGCCCAATTC. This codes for CAWSVQYGSAQF.

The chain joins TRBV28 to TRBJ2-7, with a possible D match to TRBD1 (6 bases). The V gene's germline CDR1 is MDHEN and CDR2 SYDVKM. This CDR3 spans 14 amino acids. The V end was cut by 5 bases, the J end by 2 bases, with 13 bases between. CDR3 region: CASSPAGVPYEQYF. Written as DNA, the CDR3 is TGTGCCAGCAGTCCAGCAGGGGTCCCCTACGAGCAGTACTTC.

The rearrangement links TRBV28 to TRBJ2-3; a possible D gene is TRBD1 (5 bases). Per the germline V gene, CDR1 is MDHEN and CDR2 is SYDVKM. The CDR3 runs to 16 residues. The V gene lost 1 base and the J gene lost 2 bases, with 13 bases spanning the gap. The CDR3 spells CASSLYQGSSTDTQYF. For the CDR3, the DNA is TGTGCCAGCAGTTTATACCAGGGCTCCTCCACAGATACGCAGTATTTT.

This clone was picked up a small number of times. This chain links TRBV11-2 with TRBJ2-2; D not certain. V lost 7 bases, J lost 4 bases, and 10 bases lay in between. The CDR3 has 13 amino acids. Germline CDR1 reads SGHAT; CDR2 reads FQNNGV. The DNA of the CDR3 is TGTGCCAGCAACCTCGGAGTCACCGGGGAGCTGTTTTTT. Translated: CASNLGVTGELFF.

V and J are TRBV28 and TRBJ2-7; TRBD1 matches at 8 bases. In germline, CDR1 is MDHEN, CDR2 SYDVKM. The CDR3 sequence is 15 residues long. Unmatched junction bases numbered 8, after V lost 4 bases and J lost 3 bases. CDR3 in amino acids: CASSSLGTGNYEQYF. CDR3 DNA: TGTGCCAGCAGTTCCTTGGGGACAGGTAACTACGAGCAGTACTTC.

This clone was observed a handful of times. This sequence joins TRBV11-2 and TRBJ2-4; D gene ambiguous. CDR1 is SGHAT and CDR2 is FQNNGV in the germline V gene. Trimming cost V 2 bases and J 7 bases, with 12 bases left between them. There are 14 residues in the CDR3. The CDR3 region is CASSLSPLFNIQYF. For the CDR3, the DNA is TGTGCCAGCAGCTTATCCCCCCTGTTTAACATTCAGTACTTC.

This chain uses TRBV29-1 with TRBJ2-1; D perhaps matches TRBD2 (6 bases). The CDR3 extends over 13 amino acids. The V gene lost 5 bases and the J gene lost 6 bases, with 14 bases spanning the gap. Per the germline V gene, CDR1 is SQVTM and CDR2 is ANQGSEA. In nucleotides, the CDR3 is TGCAGCGTTAGTCCCGGGACTCTCAATGAGCAGTTCTTC. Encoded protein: CSVSPGTLNEQFF.

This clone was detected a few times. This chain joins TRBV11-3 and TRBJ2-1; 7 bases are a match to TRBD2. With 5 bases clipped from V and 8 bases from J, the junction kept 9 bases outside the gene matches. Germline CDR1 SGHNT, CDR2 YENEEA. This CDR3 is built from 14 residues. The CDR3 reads CASSPREDGHEQFF. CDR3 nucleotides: TGTGCCAGCAGCCCCCGGGAGGATGGCCATGAGCAGTTCTTC.

The CDR3 coding sequence is TGCGCCAGCAGGGCCCAAAGCTCCTACAATGAGCAGTTCTTC. Protein product: CASRAQSSYNEQFF. The chain carries TRBV5-1 and TRBJ2-1; D is uncertain. CDR1 and CDR2 (germline): SGHRS, YFSETQ. CDR3 length: 14 residues. The V end was cut by 5 bases, the J end by 0 bases, with 9 bases between.

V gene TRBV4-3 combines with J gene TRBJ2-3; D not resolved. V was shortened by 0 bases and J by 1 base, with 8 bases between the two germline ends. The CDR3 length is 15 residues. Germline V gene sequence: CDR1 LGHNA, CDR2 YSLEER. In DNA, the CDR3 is TGCGCCAGCAGCCAAGAGACACACCGCACAGATACGCAGTATTTT. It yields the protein CASSQETHRTDTQYF.

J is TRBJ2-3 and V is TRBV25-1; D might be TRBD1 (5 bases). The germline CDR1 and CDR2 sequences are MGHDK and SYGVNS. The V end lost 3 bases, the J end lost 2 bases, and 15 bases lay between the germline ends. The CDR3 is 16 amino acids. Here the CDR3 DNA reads TGTGCCAGCAGTGACCCTGGACAAGGCGACACAGATACGCAGTATTTT. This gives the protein CASSDPGQGDTDTQYF.

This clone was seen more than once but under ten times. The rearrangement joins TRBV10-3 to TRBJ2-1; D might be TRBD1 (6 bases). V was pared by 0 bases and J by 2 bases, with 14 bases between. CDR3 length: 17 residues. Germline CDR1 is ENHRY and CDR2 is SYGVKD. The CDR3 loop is CAISESRTAGPYNEQFF. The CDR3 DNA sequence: TGTGCCATCAGTGAGTCGAGGACAGCAGGACCCTACAATGAGCAGTTCTTC.

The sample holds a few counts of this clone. The CDR3 region has the DNA TGTGCCAGCAGCTTAGCCAGTGCCGGGGAGCTGTTTTTT. This encodes CASSLASAGELFF. V usage is TRBV7-2 and J usage is TRBJ2-2; D is unresolved. The V gene's germline CDR1 is SGHTA and CDR2 FQGNSA. The V gene lost 0 bases and the J gene lost 6 bases, with 5 bases spanning the gap. CDR3 length: 13 residues.

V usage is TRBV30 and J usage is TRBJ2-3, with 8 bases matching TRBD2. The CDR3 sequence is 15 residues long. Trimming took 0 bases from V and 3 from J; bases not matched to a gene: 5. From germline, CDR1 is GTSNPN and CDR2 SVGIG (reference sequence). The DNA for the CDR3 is TGTGCCTGGAGTGTACTTGGCGGGAGGACAGATACGCAGTATTTT. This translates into CAWSVLGGRTDTQYF.

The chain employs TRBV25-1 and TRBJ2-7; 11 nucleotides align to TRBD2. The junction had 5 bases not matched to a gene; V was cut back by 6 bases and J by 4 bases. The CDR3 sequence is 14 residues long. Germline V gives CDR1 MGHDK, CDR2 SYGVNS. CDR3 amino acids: CASRGTSGAYEQYF. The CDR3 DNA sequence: TGTGCCAGCAGGGGGACTAGCGGAGCTTACGAGCAGTACTTC.

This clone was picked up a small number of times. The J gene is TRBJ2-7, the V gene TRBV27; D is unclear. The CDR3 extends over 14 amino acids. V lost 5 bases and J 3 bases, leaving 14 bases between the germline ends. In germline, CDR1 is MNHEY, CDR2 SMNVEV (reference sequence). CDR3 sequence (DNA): TGTGCCAGCAGTCCCCCTCAGGCTCGCTACGAGCAGTACTTC. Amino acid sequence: CASSPPQARYEQYF.

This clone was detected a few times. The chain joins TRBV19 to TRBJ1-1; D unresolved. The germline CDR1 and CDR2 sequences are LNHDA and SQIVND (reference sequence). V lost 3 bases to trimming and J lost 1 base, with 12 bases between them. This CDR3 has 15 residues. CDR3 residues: CASSIGVGRNTEAFF. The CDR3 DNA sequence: TGTGCCAGTAGTATTGGAGTAGGAAGGAACACTGAAGCTTTCTTT.

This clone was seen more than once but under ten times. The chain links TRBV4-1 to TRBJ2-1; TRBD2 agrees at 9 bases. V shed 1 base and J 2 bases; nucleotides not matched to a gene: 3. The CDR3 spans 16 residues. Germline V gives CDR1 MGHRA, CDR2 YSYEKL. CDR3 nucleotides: TGCGCCAGCAGCCAAGGAGTAGCGGGAGCCTACAATGAGCAGTTCTTC. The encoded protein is CASSQGVAGAYNEQFF.

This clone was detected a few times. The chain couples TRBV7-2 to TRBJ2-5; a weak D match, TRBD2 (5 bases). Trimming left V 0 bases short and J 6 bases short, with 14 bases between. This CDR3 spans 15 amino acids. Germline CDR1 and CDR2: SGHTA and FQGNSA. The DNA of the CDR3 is TGTGCCAGCAGCTTAGCGGTGGGAGAACCCAAGACCCAGTACTTC. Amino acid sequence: CASSLAVGEPKTQYF.

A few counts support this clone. CDR3 residues: CATKRGDYGYTF. The CDR3 DNA follows: TGTGCCACGAAGCGGGGGGACTATGGCTACACCTTC. The chain employs TRBV10-3 and TRBJ1-2; D is perhaps TRBD1 (5 bases). This CDR3 is 12 amino acids long. V lost 10 bases and J lost 3, with 12 bases in between. Germline V gives CDR1 ENHRY, CDR2 SYGVKD.

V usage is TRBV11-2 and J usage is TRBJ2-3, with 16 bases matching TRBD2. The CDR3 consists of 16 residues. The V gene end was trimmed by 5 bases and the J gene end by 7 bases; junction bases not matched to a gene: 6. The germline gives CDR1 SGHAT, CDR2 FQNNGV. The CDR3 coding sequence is TGTGCCAGCAGCACGGGACTAGCGGGAGGGCCAAATACGCAGTATTTT. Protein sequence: CASSTGLAGGPNTQYF.

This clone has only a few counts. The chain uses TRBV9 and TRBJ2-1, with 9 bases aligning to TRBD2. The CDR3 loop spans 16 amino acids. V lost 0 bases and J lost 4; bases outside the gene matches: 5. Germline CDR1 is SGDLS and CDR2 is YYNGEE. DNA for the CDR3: TGTGCCAGCAGCGTAGCTGCTAGCGGGGCTTACAATGAGCAGTTCTTC. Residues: CASSVAASGAYNEQFF.

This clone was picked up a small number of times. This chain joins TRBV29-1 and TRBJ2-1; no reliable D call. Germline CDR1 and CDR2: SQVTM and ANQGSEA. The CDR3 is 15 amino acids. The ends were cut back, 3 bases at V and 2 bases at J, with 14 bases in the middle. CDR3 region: CSVDNLELPYNEQFF. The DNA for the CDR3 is TGCAGCGTTGACAATTTGGAGCTCCCCTACAATGAGCAGTTCTTC.

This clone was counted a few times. The CDR3 nucleotides read TGCGCCAGCAGTTACAGCGGGAGTTTCAACAATGAGCAGTTCTTC. Amino acids: CASSYSGSFNNEQFF. This chain joins TRBV10-2 and TRBJ2-1; 8 bases line up with TRBD2. From germline, CDR1 is WSHSY and CDR2 SAAADI. V lost 5 bases, J lost 5 bases, and 8 bases stayed unmatched. The CDR3 is made up of 15 amino acids.

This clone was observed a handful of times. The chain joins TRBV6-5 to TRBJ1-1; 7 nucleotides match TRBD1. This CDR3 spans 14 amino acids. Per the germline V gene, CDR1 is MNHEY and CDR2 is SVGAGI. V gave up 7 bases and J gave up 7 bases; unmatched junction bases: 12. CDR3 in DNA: TGTGCCAGCACCACCTCGGGACAGTACCTTGAAGCTTTCTTT. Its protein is CASTTSGQYLEAFF.

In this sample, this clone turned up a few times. This CDR3 reads CASSAPGTSYEQYF. CDR3 DNA sequence: TGTGCCAGCAGTGCCCCCGGGACTAGTTACGAGCAGTACTTC. This chain joins TRBV28 and TRBJ2-7, with 8 bases aligning to TRBD2. V lost 5 bases, J lost 4 bases, and 7 bases stayed unmatched. In germline, CDR1 is MDHEN, CDR2 SYDVKM. CDR3 length: 14 amino acids.